The 10 T cell receptor beta chains presented below share a single source sample, sequenced in a study of blood T cell repertoires in COVID-19. Sequenced by immunoSEQ multiplex PCR; TCRdb stores in-frame clones only, minus some. The sample lists under 130,000 clones; about 86% were seen once. The sequencing sample was made of peripheral blood. The source of these receptors is an older man with acute or convalescent COVID-19.

J is TRBJ2-1 and V is TRBV27; 12 bases agree with TRBD2. Germline V gene data show CDR1 as MNHEY and CDR2 as SMNVEV (reference sequence). The V gene end was trimmed by 9 bases and the J gene end by 1 base; junction bases not matched to a gene: 7. This CDR3 region has 16 residues. The CDR3 region is CASRLAGVVSYNEQFF. The DNA for the CDR3 is TGTGCCAGTAGACTAGCGGGAGTGGTGTCCTACAATGAGCAGTTCTTC.

V usage is TRBV18 and J usage is TRBJ1-1, with a possible D match to TRBD1 (6 bases). V gave up 5 bases and J gave up 4 bases, with 11 bases separating them. The CDR3 consists of 13 residues. CDR1 is KGHSH and CDR2 is LQKENI in the germline V gene. Here the CDR3 DNA reads TGTGCCAGCTCAGGAAGCAGGGGCACTGAAGCTTTCTTT. Amino acids: CASSGSRGTEAFF.

This clone has a single count. The gene calls are TRBV5-1 and TRBJ1-4; no clear D. Looked up from germline, CDR1 is SGHRS and CDR2 is YFSETQ. This CDR3 spans 15 amino acids. V shed 4 bases and J shed 6 bases, with 16 bases lying between them. The CDR3 DNA is TGCGCCAGCAGCCCGAGCCCGGGAGGGTATGAAAAACTGTTTTTT. Translating gives CASSPSPGGYEKLFF.

This clone came up once. V is TRBV27 and J is TRBJ2-7, with a weak D call TRBD1 (7 bases). CDR3 length: 17 residues. Looked up from germline, CDR1 is MNHEY and CDR2 is SMNVEV (reference sequence). The V end lost 2 bases, the J end lost 0 bases, and 17 bases lay between the germline ends. The chain's CDR3 is CASSLAPRGTASYEQYF. The CDR3 DNA follows: TGTGCCAGCAGTTTAGCTCCCCGCGGGACAGCCTCCTACGAGCAGTACTTC.

The chain is built from TRBV6-6 and TRBJ2-7; tentatively, D is TRBD1 (6 bases). The CDR3 sequence is 14 residues long. Looked up from germline, CDR1 is MNHNY and CDR2 is SVGAGI (reference sequence). V shed 6 bases and J shed 6 bases, with 18 bases lying between them. The CDR3 region is CASSTDRTFSEQYF. The CDR3, as DNA: TGTGCCAGCAGCACTGACAGGACTTTTAGCGAGCAGTACTTC.

The chain employs TRBV29-1 and TRBJ2-7, with a tentative D call TRBD1 (6 bases). This CDR3 contains 12 residues. The V end was cut by 4 bases, the J end by 4 bases, with 11 bases between. Per germline, CDR1 SQVTM and CDR2 ANQGSEA. The DNA of the CDR3 is TGCAGCGTTGCGGACAGCCGATACGAGCAGTACTTC. This gives the protein CSVADSRYEQYF.

The genes are TRBV18 and TRBJ2-7; D gene unclear. This CDR3 spans 15 amino acids. CDR1 KGHSH and CDR2 LQKENI come from the germline V gene. Trimming pared 3 bases from V and 0 bases from J, leaving 12 bases between. DNA of the CDR3: TGTGCCAGCTCACCTGAGAGGCTCAGCTCCTACGAGCAGTACTTC. It yields the protein CASSPERLSSYEQYF.

The V and J genes are TRBV3-1 (or the pseudogene TRBV3-2) and TRBJ1-2; TRBD1 matches 8 bases. Germline V gives CDR1 LGHDT, CDR2 YNNKEL (reference sequence). The CDR3 consists of 15 residues. Trimming removed 4 bases from V and 7 bases from J; junction bases left unmatched: 11. The CDR3 sequence: CASSLSSQGAIGYTF. CDR3 in DNA: TGTGCCAGCAGCCTTTCCAGCCAGGGGGCGATTGGCTACACCTTC.

The gene calls are TRBV6-5 and TRBJ1-2; 7 nucleotides line up with TRBD1. The CDR3 has 14 residues. Unmatched junction bases numbered 6, after V lost 6 bases and J lost 2 bases. The germline gives CDR1 MNHEY, CDR2 SVGAGI. CDR3 protein: CASRGTATNYGYTF. For the CDR3, the DNA is TGTGCCAGCAGGGGGACAGCTACAAACTATGGCTACACCTTC.

V usage is TRBV25-1 and J usage is TRBJ2-1, with a possible D match to TRBD1 (7 bases). The CDR3 is 15 amino acids. The germline V and J ends were trimmed by 5 bases and 4 bases, with 15 bases remaining between them. The germline V gene has CDR1 MGHDK and CDR2 SYGVNS. The CDR3 sequence is CASSKGAGGYNEQFF. The DNA for the CDR3 is TGTGCCAGCAGTAAGGGGGCAGGGGGGTACAATGAGCAGTTCTTC.